This TCR beta chain was recorded in a study of beta chain features in type 1 diabetes. Whole-study results and caveats: Fewer insertions but more deletions were seen at VDJ junctions in type 1 diabetes patients. Moderate yet significant TCRB CDR3 shortening was seen in Type 1 diabetes patients in all four CD4+ subsets.

This clone was counted only a few times. Its antigen is undetermined. By way of CD45RO/CCR7/CD25/CD127/CD95/CD27, the CD4+ regulatory, stem cell-like memory, central memory and naive cells were sorted. Purities over 98% were achieved in all sorted populations. The germline gives CDR1 PRHDT, CDR2 FYEKMQ (reference sequence). The CDR3 runs 16 residues. V shed 0 bases and J shed 4 bases, with 13 bases lying between them. The whole isolated RNA underwent reverse transcription, so sequencing captured expressed TCRB transcripts. Average reads for naive, central memory and regulatory T cell samples were 3.5 million to 4.5 million. Some clones are missing from TCRdb's copy, which holds only in-frame ones; the method was immunoSEQ multiplex PCR. The sample includes approximately 270,000 clones, roughly an eighth of them seen just once.

The chain links TRBV13 to TRBJ2-1, with a possible D match to TRBD1 (5 bases). The sequence was obtained from a man between 25 and 39 years old with type 1 diabetes. Sequencing was done on a sample of naive CD4+ T cells from blood. CDR3 in DNA: TGTGCCAGCAGCTTAGGCTCGCGGACATTTTACAATGAGCAGTTCTTC. It yields the protein CASSLGSRTFYNEQFF.